These 28 T cell receptor beta chains were all obtained from the same sample, sequenced in a study of T cell changes during pregnancy in multiple sclerosis (dated by TCRdb to between 2019 and 2020). The library came from the immunoSEQ multiplex PCR assay. TCRdb provides this immuneACCESS table in a form limited to in-frame rearrangements. Some clones are lacking; in checked studies, under half of them reflect an unresolved V gene, and why the rest are absent is not known. Here the sample has 73,000 or so clones; less than 95% occur a single time. The ten largest make up around 0.9% of the sample. Specimen: peripheral blood, collected in the second trimester of pregnancy. All receptors derive from a female donor with multiple sclerosis, enrolled in a pregnancy study.

The chain employs TRBV9 and TRBJ2-5; maybe TRBD1 (5 bases). Trimming took 0 bases from V and 5 from J, leaving 17 bases between them. This CDR3 has 16 amino acids. Germline-derived CDR1 and CDR2 are SGDLS and YYNGEE. The CDR3 DNA follows: TGTGCCAGCAGCGTAGGAGTCGCGGCAGGGCGGGAGACCCAGTACTTC. It yields the protein CASSVGVAAGRETQYF.

This sequence joins TRBV29-1 and TRBJ1-1, with TRBD1 matching over 7 bases. J lost 11 bases, V lost 5 bases, and 11 bases had no gene match. The CDR3 sequence is 12 residues long. The V gene's germline CDR1 is SQVTM and CDR2 ANQGSEA. The CDR3 protein is CSVSDRALTAFF. CDR3 DNA: TGCAGCGTTTCTGACAGGGCCCTTACGGCTTTCTTT.

The chain carries TRBV4-1 and TRBJ2-1; D is possibly TRBD2 (6 bases). The CDR3 sequence is 15 residues long. Germline V gene data show CDR1 as MGHRA and CDR2 as YSYEKL. Trimming took 1 base from V and 5 from J, leaving 12 bases between them. The CDR3 sequence is CASSQGGLPNNEQFF. DNA of the CDR3: TGCGCCAGCAGCCAAGGCGGACTACCGAACAATGAGCAGTTCTTC.

The chain has TRBV5-6 and TRBJ2-7; 7 nucleotides align to TRBD1. From germline, CDR1 is SGHDT and CDR2 YYEEEE. V dropped 6 bases and J dropped 2; count of bases not matched to a gene: 11. The CDR3 spans 15 residues. The CDR3 sequence: CASTRLTGSAYEQYF. DNA for the CDR3: TGTGCCAGCACCCGCCTGACAGGGTCTGCCTACGAGCAGTACTTC.

This clone appeared a few times. The chain joins TRBV27 to TRBJ1-1, with D possibly being TRBD1 (5 bases). There are 14 residues in the CDR3. Trimming pared 5 bases from V and 11 bases from J, leaving 21 bases between. CDR1 and CDR2 (germline): MNHEY, SMNVEV (reference sequence). CDR3 sequence reads: CASSLQGSTVGAFF. The DNA for the CDR3 is TGTGCCAGCAGTCTCCAGGGATCGACAGTGGGCGCTTTCTTT.

This sequence joins TRBV9 and TRBJ1-2; TRBD1 matches at 7 bases. This CDR3 has 18 residues. Germline loops: CDR1 SGDLS, CDR2 YYNGEE. V trimming: 4 bases; J trimming: 2 bases; junction bases outside the gene matches: 17. The CDR3 DNA reads as TGTGCCAGCAGCCCCAGCGGGGGACAGCAGTATCTCAACTATGGCTACACCTTC. Translation gives CASSPSGGQQYLNYGYTF.

In nucleotides, the CDR3 is TGCGCCAGCAGCTCATCCGGATGGGGGGGGGACTATGGCTACACCTTC. This encodes CASSSSGWGGDYGYTF. The rearrangement links TRBV5-1 to TRBJ1-2, with a possible D match to TRBD1 (5 bases). This CDR3 spans 16 amino acids. The germline V and J ends were trimmed by 3 bases and 3 bases, with 18 bases remaining between them. Looked up from germline, CDR1 is SGHRS and CDR2 is YFSETQ.

V and J are TRBV4-2 and TRBJ2-6; 8 bases align to TRBD2. Germline V gives CDR1 LGHNA, CDR2 YNFKEQ. This CDR3 has 16 amino acids. V trimming: 3 bases; J trimming: 0 bases; junction bases outside the gene matches: 1. The CDR3 reads CASSQSGGSGANVLTF. The CDR3, as DNA: TGTGCCAGCAGCCAGAGCGGGGGCTCTGGGGCCAACGTCCTGACTTTC.

The V and J genes are TRBV9 and TRBJ1-5, with a possible D match to TRBD1 (5 bases). The germline V gene has CDR1 SGDLS and CDR2 YYNGEE. V was shortened by 0 bases and J by 4 bases, with 8 bases between the two germline ends. The length of the CDR3 is 14 residues. CDR3 sequence: CASSVGGGNQPQHF. In DNA form, the CDR3 reads TGTGCCAGCAGCGTAGGGGGGGGAAATCAGCCCCAGCATTTT.

The chain uses TRBV18 and TRBJ1-2, with D perhaps TRBD1 (6 bases). The V end lost 2 bases, the J end lost 7 bases, and 11 bases lay between the germline ends. The CDR3 has 13 amino acids. The germline gives CDR1 KGHSH, CDR2 LQKENI. Here the CDR3 DNA reads TGTGCCAGCTCACCAGAACAGGGTGGTGGCTACACCTTC. This encodes CASSPEQGGGYTF.

The gene calls are TRBV9 and TRBJ2-3; D ambiguous. V lost 0 bases to trimming and J lost 3 bases, with 11 bases between them. The CDR3 covers 15 residues. Germline V gives CDR1 SGDLS, CDR2 YYNGEE. CDR3 sequence reads: CASSVGGGATDTQYF. DNA of the CDR3: TGTGCCAGCAGCGTAGGTGGCGGAGCTACAGATACGCAGTATTTT.

This clone was observed once. The chain links TRBV20-1 to TRBJ1-1; 8 bases match TRBD1. Germline CDR1 reads DFQATT; CDR2 reads SNEGSKA (reference sequence). The junction had 6 bases not matched to a gene; V was cut back by 6 bases and J by 9 bases. There are 11 residues in the CDR3. In DNA, the CDR3 is TGCAGTGCCTCGGACAGGGCCCAAGCTTTCTTT. Translation: CSASDRAQAFF.

The V gene is TRBV7-9, the J gene TRBJ1-1; D is perhaps TRBD1 (6 bases). V was trimmed by 5 bases and J by 4 bases, leaving 8 bases between them. The CDR3 has 12 residues. The germline CDR1 and CDR2 sequences are SEHNR and FQNEAQ (reference sequence). For the CDR3, the DNA is TGTGCCAGCAGCACAGGGATCACTGAAGCTTTCTTT. Translated: CASSTGITEAFF.

The rearrangement uses TRBV14 and TRBJ1-1; D might be TRBD1 (6 bases). The V end lost 4 bases, the J end lost 2 bases, and 14 bases lay between the germline ends. The germline gives CDR1 SGHDN, CDR2 FVKESK. The CDR3 loop spans 15 amino acids. Written as DNA, the CDR3 is TGTGCCAGCAGCCTCCGGACAGACCGAAACACTGAAGCTTTCTTT. As protein: CASSLRTDRNTEAFF.

The J gene is TRBJ1-5, the V gene TRBV23-1, with D perhaps matching TRBD1 (6 bases). TRBV23-1 counts as an open reading frame of uncertain function. The CDR3 has 19 residues. V gave up 6 bases and J gave up 1 base, with 25 bases separating them. The DNA for the CDR3 is TGCGCCAGCAGCCGGGTTTGGGATAAAGGACAGCGGAGCAATCAGCCCCAGCATTTT. Translation gives CASSRVWDKGQRSNQPQHF.

The chain carries TRBV19 and TRBJ2-5; 7 bases fit TRBD1. Trimming removed 3 bases from V and 5 bases from J; junction bases left unmatched: 6. CDR1 LNHDA and CDR2 SQIVND come from the germline V gene (reference sequence). There are 14 residues in the CDR3. In DNA form, the CDR3 reads TGTGCCAGTAGTATTGGACAGGTCCAGGAGACCCAGTACTTC. It specifies CASSIGQVQETQYF. The whole variable domain, remainder taken from reference TRBV19 and TRBJ2-5, is DGGITQSPKYLFRKEGQNVTLSCEQNLNHDAMYWYRQDPGQGLRLIYYSQIVNDFQKGDIAEGYSVSREKKESFPLTVTSAQKNPTAFYLCASSIGQVQETQYFGPGTRLLVL.

V usage is TRBV7-9 and J usage is TRBJ2-5; possible D gene TRBD2, 6 bases. Germline-derived CDR1 and CDR2 are SEHNR and FQNEAQ (reference sequence). V was shortened by 7 bases and J by 2 bases, with 11 bases between the two germline ends. The CDR3 contains 13 residues. The chain's CDR3 is CASNRRAQETQYF. The CDR3 coding sequence is TGTGCCAGCAACCGGAGGGCTCAAGAGACCCAGTACTTC.

The rearrangement joins TRBV4-1 to TRBJ2-1, with TRBD2 identical over 13 bases. Looked up from germline, CDR1 is MGHRA and CDR2 is YSYEKL. The CDR3 runs 17 residues. Losses at the gene ends were 0 bases for V and 12 bases for J; bases not matched to a gene: 11. The CDR3 region has the DNA TGCGCCAGCAGCCAAGATCCTACTAGCGGGGGGGAGGTCGGGCAGTTCTTC. Its translation is CASSQDPTSGGEVGQFF.

The chain carries TRBV19 and TRBJ1-2, with D possibly TRBD1 on 5 matching bases. CDR1 and CDR2 from the germline V gene are LNHDA and SQIVND (reference sequence). The V and J ends lost 7 bases and 8 bases respectively, with 20 bases between them. The CDR3 spans 14 residues. CDR3 sequence (DNA): TGTGCCAGTACCCCGGCGTTGGGGCTAGGAGGCTACACCTTC. This gives the protein CASTPALGLGGYTF.

V and J are TRBV16 and TRBJ1-3; TRBD1 agrees at 9 bases. With 3 bases clipped from V and 1 base from J, the junction kept 4 bases outside the gene matches. The germline CDR1 and CDR2 sequences are KGHSY and FQNENV. The CDR3 has 16 residues. Here the CDR3 DNA reads TGTGCCAGCAGCCATTTTGGGACAGGGTCTGGAAACACCATATATTTT. Protein product: CASSHFGTGSGNTIYF.

The V call is TRBV6-5, the J call TRBJ2-3; TRBD1 agrees at 9 bases. V shed 2 bases, J shed 1 base, and the junction held 1 base outside the gene matches. The V gene's germline CDR1 is MNHEY and CDR2 SVGAGI. This CDR3 is 15 amino acids long. For the CDR3, the DNA is TGTGCCAGCAGTTACGGGGACAGGGGCACAGATACGCAGTATTTT. Its protein product is CASSYGDRGTDTQYF.

This sequence joins TRBV21-1 and TRBJ1-5; the listed D gene, TRBD1, was not tested against the DNA. TRBV21-1 is a recognized pseudogene. The CDR3 consists of 18 residues. CDR3 bases: TGTGCCAGCAGCAAGGTGGGACAGCCGGAATATTGCAATCAGCCCCAGCATTTT. Its protein product is CASSKVGQPEYCNQPQHF.

This clone was seen once. The chain employs TRBV10-3 and TRBJ1-1, with 7 bases that match TRBD1. The CDR3 is 16 amino acids. Germline CDR1 ENHRY, CDR2 SYGVKD. With V trimmed by 6 bases and J by 2 bases, 12 bases remained unmatched. The CDR3 coding sequence is TGTGCCATCAGCAAGCCAGGGGGAAGGGTCAACACTGAAGCTTTCTTT. Its translation is CAISKPGGRVNTEAFF.

This clone was seen once. The genes are TRBV5-6 and TRBJ2-6; D is unclear. Germline CDR1 reads SGHDT; CDR2 reads YYEEEE. CDR3 length equals 15 residues. V was trimmed by 4 bases and J by 0 bases, leaving 8 bases between them. CDR3 sequence (DNA): TGTGCCAGCAGCCCACACCCCTCTGGGGCCAACGTCCTGACTTTC. As protein: CASSPHPSGANVLTF.

This sequence joins TRBV30 and TRBJ2-7; 8 bases are a match to TRBD1. The CDR3 is 11 amino acids. The germline gives CDR1 GTSNPN, CDR2 SVGIG (reference sequence). V trimming: 6 bases; J trimming: 3 bases; junction bases outside the gene matches: 1. Written as DNA, the CDR3 is TGTGCCTGCACAGGGGGCTACGAGCAGTACTTC. Protein product: CACTGGYEQYF.

The rearrangement joins TRBV6-5 to TRBJ1-2; D perhaps matches TRBD1 (6 bases). This CDR3 spans 15 amino acids. V was shortened by 0 bases and J by 2 bases, with 10 bases between the two germline ends. Germline CDR1 reads MNHEY; CDR2 reads SVGAGI. The CDR3 DNA follows: TGTGCCAGCAGTTACTCTGGAGACAGGAACTATGGCTACACCTTC. This codes for CASSYSGDRNYGYTF.

The V gene is TRBV19, the J gene TRBJ1-6; 7 bases are a match to TRBD1. The V segment lost 6 bases and the J segment 0 bases; nucleotides outside the gene matches: 2. The length of the CDR3 is 15 residues. Germline CDR1 LNHDA, CDR2 SQIVND (reference sequence). This CDR3 reads CASRRDSSYNSPLHF. The CDR3 nucleotides are TGTGCCAGTAGGAGGGACAGCTCCTATAATTCACCCCTCCACTTT.

V gene TRBV7-9 combines with J gene TRBJ1-2; 11 bases match TRBD1. This CDR3 has 16 residues. Germline assignment: CDR1 SEHNR and CDR2 FQNEAQ (reference sequence). V gave up 3 bases and J gave up 2 bases; unmatched junction bases: 5. The CDR3: CASSFHGTGGNYGYTF. CDR3 DNA: TGTGCCAGCAGCTTCCACGGGACAGGGGGGAACTATGGCTACACCTTC.